These 17 T cell receptor beta chains originate from one sample sequenced in a study of blood T cell repertoires in COVID-19 (dated by TCRdb to between 2020 and 2021). The library came from the immunoSEQ multiplex PCR assay. This immuneACCESS table, as held by TCRdb, lists in-frame sequences with V and J called but not all clones. Of the missing ones, under half trace to an unresolved V gene in checked studies; the others have no known cause. This sample gives a few hundred thousand clones in total; under 85% of them show up just once. The top ten hold more than 1.5% of the sample. Material for sequencing was peripheral blood. These receptor sequences come from a young man who had recovered from COVID-19.

The chain is built from TRBV10-1 and TRBJ2-3; TRBD1 aligns across 7 bases. After removal of 1 base from V and 5 bases from J, the junction contained 12 bases not matched to a gene. The CDR3 is made up of 17 amino acids. Germline V CDR1 and CDR2: WNHNN, SYGVQD (reference sequence). The CDR3 coding sequence is TGCGCCAGCAGTGAGTATCAACCCGGACAGGTTGGAGATACGCAGTATTTT. It yields the protein CASSEYQPGQVGDTQYF.

The genes are TRBV15 and TRBJ1-1, with TRBD1 matching 9 bases. The V gene's germline CDR1 is LNHNV and CDR2 YYDKDF (reference sequence). The trim removed 0 bases at V and 1 base at J, leaving 3 bases unmatched. This CDR3 comprises 16 residues. The CDR3 DNA reads TGTGCCACCAGCAGAGACATGACAGGGGGGAACACTGAAGCTTTCTTT. Translation: CATSRDMTGGNTEAFF.

The rearrangement joins TRBV14 to TRBJ2-1; maybe TRBD2 (6 bases). CDR3 size: 14 residues. Trimming took 0 bases from V and 5 from J, leaving 8 bases between them. Per germline, CDR1 SGHDN and CDR2 FVKESK. In nucleotides, the CDR3 is TGTGCCAGCAGCCAAGAATGGGGGGACAATGAGCAGTTCTTC. As protein: CASSQEWGDNEQFF.

This clone showed up just once. This chain uses TRBV3-1 (or the pseudogene TRBV3-2) with TRBJ1-1; weak D call: TRBD1 (6 bases). V shed 0 bases and J shed 4 bases, with 12 bases lying between them. Germline lookup yields CDR1 LGHDT and CDR2 YNNKEL (reference sequence). The CDR3 is made up of 15 amino acids. CDR3 residues: CASSQESLGGTEAFF. DNA of the CDR3: TGTGCCAGCAGCCAAGAGTCGCTAGGGGGCACTGAAGCTTTCTTT.

The CDR3 DNA is TGTGCCAGCAGTGCGACAGGCACTTACACCTTC. Its translation: CASSATGTYTF. The chain recombines TRBV2 with TRBJ1-2; a weak D match, TRBD1 (6 bases). Germline-derived CDR1 and CDR2 are SNHLY and FYNNEI. V was pared by 4 bases and J by 11 bases, with 11 bases between. There are 11 residues in the CDR3.

This chain uses TRBV7-3 with TRBJ2-1; D may be TRBD1 (5 bases). Germline values: CDR1 SGHTA, CDR2 FQGTGA. This CDR3 has 13 residues. Deletions cut 4 bases from V and 6 bases from J, with 10 bases between. The CDR3 DNA follows: TGTGCCAGCAGCTCAGGGCAGGGCAATGAGCAGTTCTTC. Encoded protein: CASSSGQGNEQFF. The variable domain in full, completed from reference TRBV7-3 and TRBJ2-1, reads GAGVSQTPSNKVTEKGKYVELRCDPISGHTALYWYRQSLGQGPEFLIYFQGTGAADDSGLPNDRFFAVRPEGSVSTLKIQRTERGDSAVYLCASSSGQGNEQFFGPGTRLTVL.

The rearrangement uses TRBV28 and TRBJ2-2, with 7 bases matching TRBD2. Per germline, CDR1 MDHEN and CDR2 SYDVKM. V dropped 6 bases and J dropped 3; count of bases not matched to a gene: 4. The CDR3 runs 14 residues. This CDR3 reads CASRLGGDTGELFF. The CDR3 region has the DNA TGTGCCAGCAGGTTGGGGGGGGACACCGGGGAGCTGTTTTTT.

In this sample, this clone turned up once. The chain uses TRBV5-4 and TRBJ1-2; the D gene is possibly TRBD1 (5 bases). The length of the CDR3 is 13 residues. Germline assignment: CDR1 SGHNT and CDR2 YYREEE (reference sequence). The V and J ends lost 1 base and 1 base respectively, with 5 bases between them. DNA for the CDR3: TGTGCCAGCAGCTTGAGGGGTAACTATGGCTACACCTTC. Protein product: CASSLRGNYGYTF.

The CDR3 spells CASSRDRASGNTIYF. For the CDR3, the DNA is TGTGCCAGCAGCAGAGACAGGGCTTCTGGAAACACCATATATTTT. This rearrangement joins TRBV7-8 to TRBJ1-3, with 7 bases matching TRBD1. The CDR3 loop spans 15 amino acids. Germline V lookup: CDR1 SGHVS, CDR2 FQNEAQ. Losses at the gene ends were 5 bases for V and 1 base for J; bases not matched to a gene: 5.

The rearrangement links TRBV6-2 or TRBV6-3 to TRBJ1-6; D is unclear. The CDR3 is 12 residues long. V was cut by 2 bases and J by 10 bases, with 6 bases left in between. Germline assignment: CDR1 MNHEY and CDR2 SVGEGT. The CDR3 reads CASSYSGSPLHF. The DNA for the CDR3 is TGTGCCAGCAGTTACAGCGGCTCACCCCTCCACTTT.

The chain employs TRBV5-1 and TRBJ2-6; D may be TRBD1 (6 bases). Trimming left V 0 bases short and J 2 bases short, with 18 bases between. Germline values: CDR1 SGHRS, CDR2 YFSETQ. The length of the CDR3 is 19 residues. CDR3 nucleotide sequence: TGCGCCAGCAGCTTGGGTACGTGGGGGCCCGGCCCTGGGGCCAACGTCCTGACTTTC. Its protein is CASSLGTWGPGPGANVLTF.

The rearrangement joins TRBV18 to TRBJ2-5; D unclear. The germline V and J ends were trimmed by 3 bases and 0 bases, with 11 bases remaining between them. Germline V lookup: CDR1 KGHSH, CDR2 LQKENI. The CDR3 is 15 residues long. The CDR3 here is CASSPNQANQETQYF. CDR3 bases: TGTGCCAGCTCACCTAACCAGGCTAACCAAGAGACCCAGTACTTC.

This chain connects TRBV11-3 to TRBJ2-2, with 7 nucleotides matching TRBD1. The V gene end was trimmed by 5 bases and the J gene end by 3 bases; junction bases not matched to a gene: 9. The CDR3 sequence is 16 residues long. Germline V gene lookup returns CDR1 SGHNT and CDR2 YENEEA. The DNA of the CDR3 is TGTGCCAGCAGCCCGACCCTGACAGGGTACACCGGGGAGCTGTTTTTT. Protein sequence: CASSPTLTGYTGELFF.

This rearrangement joins TRBV5-8 to TRBJ1-1, with a weak D call TRBD1 (5 bases). The CDR3 loop spans 14 amino acids. The V end was cut by 4 bases, the J end by 4 bases, with 14 bases between. Per the germline V gene, CDR1 is SGHTS and CDR2 is YDEGEE. CDR3 region: CASSQRQSSTEAFF. CDR3 in DNA: TGTGCCAGCAGCCAAAGACAGTCTTCCACTGAAGCTTTCTTT. Complete variable domain (other parts from reference TRBV5-8 and TRBJ1-1): EAGVTQSPTHLIKTRGQQATLRCSPISGHTSVYWYQQALGLGLQFLLWYDEGEERNRGNFPPRFSGRQFPNYSSELNVNALELEDSALYLCASSQRQSSTEAFFGQGTRLTVV.

The chain carries TRBV7-6 and TRBJ2-2; D not certain. CDR3 size: 13 residues. The V gene's germline CDR1 is SGHVS and CDR2 FNYEAQ. V gave up 5 bases and J gave up 3 bases, with 7 bases separating them. CDR3 sequence reads: CASSPLYTGELFF. The CDR3 DNA is TGTGCCAGCAGCCCCCTTTACACCGGGGAGCTGTTTTTT.

The rearrangement joins TRBV6-2 or TRBV6-3 to TRBJ2-7, with D hard to call. The length of the CDR3 is 12 residues. CDR1 and CDR2 (germline): MNHEY, SVGEGT. V was shortened by 6 bases and J by 4 bases, with 10 bases between the two germline ends. The CDR3 spells CASSSTTYEQYV. The CDR3 region has the DNA TGTGCCAGCAGCTCAACTACTTACGAGCAGTACGTC.

This chain uses TRBV7-9 with TRBJ1-3, with 9 bases lining up with TRBD1. The CDR3 consists of 15 residues. The germline CDR1 and CDR2 sequences are SEHNR and FQNEAQ (reference sequence). The trim removed 4 bases at V and 3 bases at J, leaving 4 bases unmatched. CDR3 in DNA: TGTGCCAGCAGCTGGGACAGGGCAAGTGGAAACACCATATATTTT. Amino acids: CASSWDRASGNTIYF.